This T cell receptor (beta chain) was found in a study of OX40 agonist ivuxolimab in advanced cancers. Study observations and caveats: CD8+ T cells averaged more expanded clones than CD4+. Determination of antigen specificity was not performed for the expanded peripheral T cells.

The V end lost 2 bases, the J end lost 5 bases, and 7 bases lay between the germline ends. Looked up from germline, CDR1 is SGHRS and CDR2 is YFSETQ. The CDR3 is 13 amino acids. Here immunoSEQ multiplex PCR was the method, and the copy in TCRdb shows in-frame clones only, minus some. This table holds 90,000 to 100,000 clones, around nine tenths found once. This clone showed up just once. Its antigen is still unknown. This receptor was obtained from an adult with an advanced solid tumor such as melanoma, head and neck, liver or kidney cancer. This specimen was CD4+ or CD8+ T cells sorted from blood, taken in a trial of the OX40 agonist ivuxolimab. V and J are TRBV5-1 and TRBJ2-2; D not certain. This CDR3 is CASSFGRTGELFF. The CDR3 nucleotides read TGCGCCAGCAGCTTCGGCAGGACCGGGGAGCTGTTTTTT. Using reference TRBV5-1 and TRBJ2-2 for the parts outside the CDR3, the full variable domain is KAGVTQTPRYLIKTRGQQVTLSCSPISGHRSVSWYQQTPGQGLQFLFEYFSETQRNKGNFPGRFSGRQFSNSRSEMNVSTLELGDSALYLCASSFGRTGELFFGEGSRLTVL.